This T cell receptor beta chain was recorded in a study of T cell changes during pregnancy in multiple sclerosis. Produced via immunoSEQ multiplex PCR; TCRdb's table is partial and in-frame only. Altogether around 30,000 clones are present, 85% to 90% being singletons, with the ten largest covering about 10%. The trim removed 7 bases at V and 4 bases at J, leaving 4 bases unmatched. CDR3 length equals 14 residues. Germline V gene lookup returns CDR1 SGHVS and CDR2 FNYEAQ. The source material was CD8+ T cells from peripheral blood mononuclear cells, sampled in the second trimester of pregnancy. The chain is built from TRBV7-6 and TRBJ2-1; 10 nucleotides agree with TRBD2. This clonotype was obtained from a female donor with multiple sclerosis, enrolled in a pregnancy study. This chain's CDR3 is CASNSGGRYNEQFF. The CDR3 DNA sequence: TGTGCCAGCAATAGCGGGGGGAGATACAATGAGCAGTTCTTC.